The rows below give T cell receptor beta chains drawn from one sample of a study of T cells in Graves' hyperthyroidism and ophthalmopathy. TCRdb analysed the multiplex PCR reads with MiXCR anew, one entry per CDR3 protein. This table has hundreds of thousands of distinct CDR3 sequences, approximately 40% appearing once. The source material was blood. These TCRs come from a man younger than 35 with Graves' hyperthyroidism. Each CDR3 is given with its conserved first and last residue. D genes are given only for firm matches. Rows may omit the clone size; those that give it use once, few, many or a size class.

clone_size	v_call	d_call	j_call	cdr3_aa	cdr3_nt
few	TRBV7-9	-	TRBJ2-5	CASSLFGAEKETQYF	TGTGCCAGCAGCTTATTTGGTGCGGAAAAAGAGACCCAGTACTTC
-	TRBV20-1	TRBD1	TRBJ1-5	CSAASATGRGPNQPQHF	TGCAGTGCTGCCAGTGCAACAGGGAGGGGGCCAAATCAGCCCCAGCATTTT
-	TRBV6-6	TRBD1	TRBJ1-4	CASSEWTGGRALFF	TGTGCCAGCAGCGAATGGACAGGGGGTCGGGCCCTGTTTTTT
-	TRBV2	TRBD2	TRBJ2-5	CASSERTSGRVETQYF	TGTGCCAGCAGTGAAAGGACTAGCGGGAGAGTAGAGACCCAGTACTTC
many	TRBV15	-	TRBJ1-4	CATSRTDGPVEKLFF	TGTGCCACCAGCAGAACGGACGGCCCAGTCGAGAAACTGTTTTTT
few	TRBV6-6	-	TRBJ1-1	CANSQGPNTEAFF	TGTGCCAATTCACAGGGCCCGAACACTGAAGCTTTCTTT
-	TRBV4-3	-	TRBJ1-1	CASSQDQGRRTEAFF	TGCGCCAGCAGCCAAGATCAGGGGAGAAGAACTGAAGCTTTCTTT
many	TRBV29-1	-	TRBJ1-5	CSVEVYAYSNQPQHF	TGCAGCGTTGAAGTATACGCGTATAGCAATCAGCCCCAGCATTTT
-	TRBV7-2	-	TRBJ2-2	CASSYSPSSDTGELFF	TGTGCCAGCAGTTACTCCCCCTCCTCAGACACCGGGGAGCTGTTTTTT
-	TRBV29-1	-	TRBJ2-2	CSVEDGLIPTGELFF	TGCAGCGTTGAAGATGGTTTAATTCCAACCGGGGAGCTGTTTTTT
-	TRBV25-1	-	TRBJ1-6	CASSQVRSYNSPLHF	TGTGCCAGCAGCCAAGTCCGCTCCTATAATTCACCCCTCCACTTT
many	TRBV29-1	-	TRBJ1-1	CSVERNTEAFF	TGCAGCGTTGAACGAAACACTGAAGCTTTCTTT
-	TRBV25-1	TRBD1	TRBJ1-1	CASSQGGEMVTEAFF	TGTGCCAGCTCACAAGGGGGCGAGATGGTCACTGAAGCTTTCTTT
few	TRBV7-2	-	TRBJ1-2	CASSLDQLYGYTF	TGTGCCAGCAGCTTAGACCAACTCTATGGCTATACCTTC
-	TRBV29-1	-	TRBJ1-1	CSATEGKTEAFF	TGCAGCGCAACAGAGGGGAAAACTGAAGCTTTCTTT
-	TRBV7-2	-	TRBJ2-2	CASSLGGTVNTGELFF	TGTGCCAGCAGCCTAGGGGGGACGGTGAACACCGGGGAGCTGTTTTTT
few	TRBV5-5	-	TRBJ1-1	CASSLHTGTEAFF	TGTGCCAGCAGCCTCCACACGGGCACTGAAGCTTTCTTT
few	TRBV12-3/TRBV12-4	TRBD1	TRBJ1-6	CASQGEARGSPLHF	TGTGCCAGCCAGGGGGAGGCCCGAGGTTCACCCCTCCACTTT
many	TRBV25-1	-	TRBJ1-1	CASSEIRLSDPEAFF	TGTGCCAGCAGTGAAATTCGTTTGTCGGACCCTGAAGCTTTCTTT
-	TRBV7-2	-	TRBJ1-2	CASSANPGADGYTF	TGTGCCAGCAGTGCTAACCCGGGGGCAGATGGCTACACCTTC
many	TRBV20-1	-	TRBJ2-7	CSARETSAYEQYF	TGCAGTGCTAGAGAGACTTCCGCCTACGAGCAGTACTTC
many	TRBV20-1	TRBD1	TRBJ2-7	CSARTGTGGEEQYF	TGCAGTGCTAGGACCGGGACAGGGGGTGAGGAGCAGTACTTC
-	TRBV2	-	TRBJ1-1	CASSETGSEAFF	TGTGCCAGCAGTGAAACAGGGTCCGAAGCTTTCTTT
-	TRBV2	TRBD2	TRBJ2-7	CASSDFRTRTHF	TGTGCCAGCAGTGATTTTCGGACTAGAACGCACTTC
-	TRBV4-1	-	TRBJ1-2	CASSQERQALYGYTF	TGCGCCAGCAGCCAAGAGAGACAGGCTCTCTATGGCTACACCTTC
few	TRBV5-1	-	TRBJ2-2	CASSLRPTNTGELFF	TGCGCCAGCAGCTTGCGACCTACTAACACCGGGGAGCTGTTTTTT
-	TRBV2	TRBD1	TRBJ2-2	CASSPIRDSITGELFF	TGTGCCAGCTCACCAATCCGGGACAGCATCACCGGGGAGCTGTTTTTT
few	TRBV4-1	-	TRBJ1-1	CASSQDWRTEAFF	TGCGCCAGCAGCCAGGACTGGCGCACTGAAGCTTTCTTT
-	TRBV9	-	TRBJ2-7	CASSVTPAQYEQYF	TGTGCCAGCAGCGTAACTCCGGCCCAGTACGAGCAGTACTTC
-	TRBV7-6	-	TRBJ2-5	CASSFFENPRGRETQYF	TGTGCCAGCAGCTTTTTTGAGAACCCCAGGGGTAGGGAGACCCAGTACTTC
many	TRBV11-2	TRBD1	TRBJ1-1	CASSVYRGTEAFF	TGTGCCAGCAGCGTATACAGGGGAACTGAAGCTTTCTTT
many	TRBV13	-	TRBJ1-2	CASSLGTVGYTF	TGTGCCAGCAGCTTAGGGACAGTTGGCTACACCTTC
-	TRBV7-9	-	TRBJ1-4	CASSATGAPLGVFF	TGTGCCAGCAGTGCAACCGGGGCCCCACTCGGGGTGTTTTTT
-	TRBV9	-	TRBJ1-4	CASSVGRDEKLFF	TGTGCCAGCAGCGTAGGGAGGGATGAAAAACTGTTTTTT
-	TRBV7-2	-	TRBJ2-7	CASSLADSKGGREQYF	TGTGCCAGCAGCTTAGCCGACTCAAAGGGAGGCCGCGAGCAGTACTTC
-	TRBV7-2	-	TRBJ2-2	CASSLGSRLSGELFF	TGTGCCAGCAGCTTAGGGAGCAGGCTATCCGGGGAGCTGTTTTTT
-	TRBV19	TRBD2	TRBJ2-5	CASRISGDGPRETQYF	TGTGCCAGTAGAATTAGCGGGGACGGGCCGCGGGAGACCCAGTACTTC
-	TRBV6-5	-	TRBJ1-3	CASSTESTGNTIYF	TGTGCCAGCAGTACCGAAAGTACTGGAAACACCATATATTTT
many	TRBV25-1	-	TRBJ1-6	CASSEYPNSPLHF	TGTGCCAGCAGTGAATATCCCAATTCACCCCTCCACTTT
many	TRBV9	-	TRBJ2-5	CASSWSPEETQYF	TGTGCCAGCAGCTGGTCCCCCGAAGAGACCCAGTACTTC
few	TRBV12-3/TRBV12-4	TRBD2	TRBJ2-5	CASIDGLAGEETQYF	TGTGCCAGCATCGACGGACTAGCGGGAGAAGAGACCCAGTACTTC
-	TRBV5-1	-	TRBJ1-2	CASSLAVQGAYGYTF	TGCGCCAGCAGCTTGGCCGTACAGGGAGCCTATGGCTACACCTTC
-	TRBV25-1	TRBD2	TRBJ2-5	CASSFLSGGVETQYF	TGTGCCAGCAGTTTCCTATCCGGGGGGGTGGAGACCCAGTACTTC
few	TRBV19	-	TRBJ2-7	CASSIGTIPNDEQYF	TGTGCCAGTAGTATTGGGACGATCCCTAATGACGAGCAGTACTTC
-	TRBV7-3	TRBD1	TRBJ2-2	CASSFPGQSNTGELFF	TGTGCCAGCAGCTTCCCGGGACAGAGTAACACCGGGGAGCTGTTTTTT
few	TRBV2	-	TRBJ1-1	CATRARLNTEAFF	TGTGCCACACGGGCACGGCTGAACACTGAAGCTTTCTTT
-	TRBV15	TRBD1	TRBJ1-2	CATSRGDRGNYGYTF	TGTGCCACCAGCAGAGGCGACAGGGGTAACTATGGCTACACCTTC
-	TRBV10-3	TRBD1	TRBJ1-2	CAISEYRDRPSPGYTF	TGTGCCATCAGTGAGTACAGGGACAGACCGTCCCCTGGCTACACCTTC
-	TRBV19	-	TRBJ1-1	CASSMSGRTNTEAFF	TGTGCCAGTAGTATGAGTGGACGTACTAACACTGAAGCTTTCTTT
many	TRBV20-1	TRBD1	TRBJ1-1	CSARGTGGNTEAFF	TGCAGTGCTAGAGGGACAGGTGGGAACACTGAAGCTTTCTTT
few	TRBV20-1	TRBD1	TRBJ1-1	CSVIQGDTEAFF	TGCAGTGTTATCCAGGGGGACACTGAAGCTTTCTTT
-	TRBV5-1	-	TRBJ1-3	CASSLEPRGGTGNTIYF	TGCGCCAGCAGCTTGGAACCCCGTGGAGGGACTGGAAACACCATATATTTT
-	TRBV6-5	-	TRBJ1-5	CASSYPWENQPQHF	TGTGCCAGCAGTTACCCTTGGGAAAATCAGCCCCAGCATTTT
-	TRBV10-2	-	TRBJ1-5	CASSAVLSNQPQHF	TGCGCCAGCAGTGCGGTTCTTAGCAATCAGCCCCAGCATTTT
-	TRBV5-1	TRBD2	TRBJ2-7	CASSLGTLAGPSEQYF	TGCGCCAGCAGCTTGGGGACCCTAGCGGGCCCTAGCGAGCAGTACTTC